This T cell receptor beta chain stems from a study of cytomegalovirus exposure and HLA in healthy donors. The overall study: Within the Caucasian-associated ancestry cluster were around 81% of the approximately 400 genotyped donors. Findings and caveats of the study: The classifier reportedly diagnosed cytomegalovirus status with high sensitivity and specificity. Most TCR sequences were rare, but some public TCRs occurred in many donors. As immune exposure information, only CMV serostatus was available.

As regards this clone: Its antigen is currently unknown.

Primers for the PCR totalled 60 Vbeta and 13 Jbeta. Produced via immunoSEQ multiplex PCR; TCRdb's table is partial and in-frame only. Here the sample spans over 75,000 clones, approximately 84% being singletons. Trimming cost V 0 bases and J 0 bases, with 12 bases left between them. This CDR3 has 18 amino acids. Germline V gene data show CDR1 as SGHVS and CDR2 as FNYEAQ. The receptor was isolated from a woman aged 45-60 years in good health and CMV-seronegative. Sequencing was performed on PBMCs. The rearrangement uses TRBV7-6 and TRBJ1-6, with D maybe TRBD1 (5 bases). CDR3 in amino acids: CASSLAGGGSSYNSPLHF. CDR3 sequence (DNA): TGTGCCAGCAGCTTAGCCGGGGGGGGAAGCTCCTATAATTCACCCCTCCACTTT.